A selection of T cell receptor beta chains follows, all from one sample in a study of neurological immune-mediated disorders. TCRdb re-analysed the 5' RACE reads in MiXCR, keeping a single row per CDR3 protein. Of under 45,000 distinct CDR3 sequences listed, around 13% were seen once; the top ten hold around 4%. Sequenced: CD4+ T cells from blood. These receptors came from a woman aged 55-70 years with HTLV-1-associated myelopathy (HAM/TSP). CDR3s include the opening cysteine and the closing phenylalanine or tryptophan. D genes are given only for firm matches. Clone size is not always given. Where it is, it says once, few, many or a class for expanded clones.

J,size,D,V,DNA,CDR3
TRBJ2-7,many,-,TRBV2,TGTGCCAGCAATGATCGGGGGTACGAGCAGTACTTC,CASNDRGYEQYF
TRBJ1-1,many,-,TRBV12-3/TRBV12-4,TGTGCCAGCAGTAAACGGGGGGGGCGGAACACTGAAGCTTTCTTT,CASSKRGGRNTEAFF
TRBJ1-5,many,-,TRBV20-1,TGCAGTGCTAGAGGGACCTATAGCAATCAGCCCCAGCATTTT,CSARGTYSNQPQHF
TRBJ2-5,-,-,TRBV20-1,TGCAGTGCTAGAGACCTGTACCAAGAGACCCAGTACTTC,CSARDLYQETQYF
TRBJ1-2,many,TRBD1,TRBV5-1,TGCGCCAGCAGCTTCCCGGGACAGGGGGCGTTCGGCTACACCTTC,CASSFPGQGAFGYTF
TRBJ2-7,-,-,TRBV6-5,TGTGCCAGCAGTTACTCGCAACTAGCCTACGAGCAGTACTTC,CASSYSQLAYEQYF
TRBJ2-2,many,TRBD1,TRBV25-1,TGTGCCAGCAGTTCCCCCGACAGGGGGCTGAACACCGGGGAGCTGTTTTTT,CASSSPDRGLNTGELFF
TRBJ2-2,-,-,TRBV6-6,TGTGCCAGCAGTTACGGACAGAAGAACACCGGGGAGCTGTTTTTT,CASSYGQKNTGELFF
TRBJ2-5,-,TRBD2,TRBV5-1,TGCGCCAGCAATACCAATACGGGGGGGCAAGGAGAGACCCAGTACTTC,CASNTNTGGQGETQYF
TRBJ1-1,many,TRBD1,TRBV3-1,TGTGCCAGCAGCCGGAGGGACAGGGGGAACACTGAAGCTTTCTTT,CASSRRDRGNTEAFF
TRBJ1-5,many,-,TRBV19,TGTGCCAGTAGTATAGAGACGGCCCATGTAGCCCAGCATTTT,CASSIETAHVAQHF
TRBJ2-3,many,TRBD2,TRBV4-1,TGCGCCAGCAGCCCCCCGTTGGGACTAGCGGGGGGCGGGGTTGAGACAGATACGCAGTATTTT,CASSPPLGLAGGGVETDTQYF
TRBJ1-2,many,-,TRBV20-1,TGCAGTGCTAGGGTGGGGGCGGCGGGTGGCTACACCTTC,CSARVGAAGGYTF
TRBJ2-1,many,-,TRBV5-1,TGCGCCAGCAGCTTGGGGTTGGGATCCAGGAATGAGCAGTTCTTC,CASSLGLGSRNEQFF
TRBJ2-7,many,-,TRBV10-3,TGTGCCATCACCTCCAACCCGGGGAGCTCCTACGAGCAGTACTTC,CAITSNPGSSYEQYF
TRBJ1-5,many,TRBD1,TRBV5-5,TGTGCCAGCAGCTTGACAGGGGGCTCCACCGTGGGCAATCAGCCCCAGCATTTT,CASSLTGGSTVGNQPQHF
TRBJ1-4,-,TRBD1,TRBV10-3,TGTGCCATCAGTCCCGACAGGGAGAATGAAAAACTGTTTTTT,CAISPDRENEKLFF
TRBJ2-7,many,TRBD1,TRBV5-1,TGCGCCAGCAGCTTGGCCGGTGGACAGGTCCTCTACGAGCAGTACTTC,CASSLAGGQVLYEQYF
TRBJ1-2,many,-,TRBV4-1,TGCGCCAGCAGCCAAGAGGGGGCCAGGGCGAAGGGGTTTAGGGACTATGGCTACACCTTC,CASSQEGARAKGFRDYGYTF
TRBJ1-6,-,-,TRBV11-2,TGTGCCAGCAGCTTAGGGGTCTCCTATAATTCACCCCTCCACTTT,CASSLGVSYNSPLHF
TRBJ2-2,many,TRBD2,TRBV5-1,TGCGCCAGCAGCCTGGGACTAGCGGGGGACTTATTGAACACCGGGGAGCTGTTTTTT,CASSLGLAGDLLNTGELFF
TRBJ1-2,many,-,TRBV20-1,TGCAGTGCTAGAGATAGTTCACAGATAGTATTCCCCAACTATGGCTACACCTTC,CSARDSSQIVFPNYGYTF
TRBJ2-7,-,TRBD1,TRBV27,TGTGCCAGCAGTACCTTGACAGGGGGTCTCCTGGCCAGCTCCTACGAGCAGTACTTC,CASSTLTGGLLASSYEQYF